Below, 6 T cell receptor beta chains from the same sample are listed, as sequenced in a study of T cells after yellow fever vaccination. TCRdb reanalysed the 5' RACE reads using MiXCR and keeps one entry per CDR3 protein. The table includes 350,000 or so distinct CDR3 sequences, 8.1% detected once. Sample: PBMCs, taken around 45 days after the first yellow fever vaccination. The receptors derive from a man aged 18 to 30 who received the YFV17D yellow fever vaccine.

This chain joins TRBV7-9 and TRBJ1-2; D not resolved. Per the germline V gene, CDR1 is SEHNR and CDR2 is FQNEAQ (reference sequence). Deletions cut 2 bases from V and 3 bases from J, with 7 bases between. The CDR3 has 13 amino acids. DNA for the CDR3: TGTGCCAGCAGCTTAAGAATCGACTATGGCTACACCTTC. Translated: CASSLRIDYGYTF.

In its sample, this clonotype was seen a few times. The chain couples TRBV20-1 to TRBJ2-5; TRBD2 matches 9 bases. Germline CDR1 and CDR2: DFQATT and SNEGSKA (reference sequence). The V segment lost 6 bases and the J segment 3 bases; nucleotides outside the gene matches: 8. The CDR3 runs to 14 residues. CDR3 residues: CSAQRGGAEETQYF. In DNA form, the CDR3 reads TGCAGTGCGCAGCGCGGGGGGGCCGAAGAGACCCAGTACTTC.

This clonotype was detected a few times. The CDR3 DNA reads as TGCGCCAGCACCGCTACGCTGGGGGAAGGGGAGACCCAGTACTTC. Encoded protein: CASTATLGEGETQYF. The chain employs TRBV4-1 and TRBJ2-5; TRBD1 or TRBD2 may be the D gene (5 bases each). This CDR3 spans 15 amino acids. Germline V gene sequence: CDR1 MGHRA, CDR2 YSYEKL. Trimming cost V 7 bases and J 5 bases, with 20 bases left between them.

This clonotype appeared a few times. The CDR3 nucleotides read TGTGCCAGCAGAGCCCAGGCTACCTATAATTCACCCCTCCACTTT. Translation gives CASRAQATYNSPLHF. The gene calls are TRBV6-1 and TRBJ1-6; D is undetermined. V was clipped by 6 bases and J by 2 bases, with 11 bases between them. The germline gives CDR1 MNHNS, CDR2 SASEGT. The CDR3 is 15 amino acids.

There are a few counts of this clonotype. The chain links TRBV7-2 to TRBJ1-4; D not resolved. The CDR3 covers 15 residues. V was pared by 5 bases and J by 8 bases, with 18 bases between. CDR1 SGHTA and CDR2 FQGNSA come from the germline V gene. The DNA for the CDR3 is TGTGCCAGCAGCCCACACGCGGGATTCGGAGAAAAACTGTTTTTT. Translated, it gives CASSPHAGFGEKLFF.

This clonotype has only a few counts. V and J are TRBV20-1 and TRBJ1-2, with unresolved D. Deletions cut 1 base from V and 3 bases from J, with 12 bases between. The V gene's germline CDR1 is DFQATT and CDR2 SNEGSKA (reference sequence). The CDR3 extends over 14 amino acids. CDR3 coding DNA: TGCAGTGCTAGAGTCCCGACCCCCTACTATGGCTACACCTTC. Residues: CSARVPTPYYGYTF.